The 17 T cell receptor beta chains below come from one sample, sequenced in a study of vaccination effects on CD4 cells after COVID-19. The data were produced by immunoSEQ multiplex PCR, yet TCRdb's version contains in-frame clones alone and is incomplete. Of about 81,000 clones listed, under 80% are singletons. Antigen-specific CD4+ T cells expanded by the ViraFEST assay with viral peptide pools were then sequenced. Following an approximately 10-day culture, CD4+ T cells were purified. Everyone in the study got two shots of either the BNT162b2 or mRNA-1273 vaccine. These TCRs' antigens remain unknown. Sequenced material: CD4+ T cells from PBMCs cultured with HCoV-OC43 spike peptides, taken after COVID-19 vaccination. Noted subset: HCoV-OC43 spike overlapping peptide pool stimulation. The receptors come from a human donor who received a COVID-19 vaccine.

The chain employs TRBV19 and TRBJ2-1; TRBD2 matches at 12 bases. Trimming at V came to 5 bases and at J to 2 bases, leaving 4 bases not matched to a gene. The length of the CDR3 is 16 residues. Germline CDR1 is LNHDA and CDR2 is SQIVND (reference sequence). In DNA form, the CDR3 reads TGTGCCAGTAGTTTCGGACTAGCGGGGACCTACAATGAGCAGTTCTTC. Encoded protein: CASSFGLAGTYNEQFF.

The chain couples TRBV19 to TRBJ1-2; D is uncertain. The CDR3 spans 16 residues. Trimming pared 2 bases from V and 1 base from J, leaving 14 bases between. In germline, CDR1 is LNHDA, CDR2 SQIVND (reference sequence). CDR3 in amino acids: CASSIKVLGHNYGYTF. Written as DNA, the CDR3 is TGTGCCAGTAGTATAAAGGTTTTGGGCCATAACTATGGCTACACCTTC.

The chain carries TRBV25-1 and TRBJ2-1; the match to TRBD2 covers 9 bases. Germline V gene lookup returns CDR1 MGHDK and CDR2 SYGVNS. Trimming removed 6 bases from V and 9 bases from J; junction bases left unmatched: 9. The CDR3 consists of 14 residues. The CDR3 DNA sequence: TGTGCCAGCAGCTTCGCGGGGGGGCTCACTGAGCAGTTCTTC. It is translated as CASSFAGGLTEQFF.

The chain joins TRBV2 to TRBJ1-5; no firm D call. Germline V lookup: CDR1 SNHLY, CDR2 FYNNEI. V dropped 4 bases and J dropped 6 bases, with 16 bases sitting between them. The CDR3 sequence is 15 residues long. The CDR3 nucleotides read TGTGCCAGCAGTGGTCTGGACCGAGGGAGTCAGCCCCAGCATTTT. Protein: CASSGLDRGSQPQHF. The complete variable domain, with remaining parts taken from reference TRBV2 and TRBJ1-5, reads EPEVTQTPSHQVTQMGQEVILRCVPISNHLYFYWYRQILGQKVEFLVSFYNNEISEKSEIFDDQFSVERPDGSNFTLKIRSTKLEDSAMYFCASSGLDRGSQPQHFGDGTRLSIL.

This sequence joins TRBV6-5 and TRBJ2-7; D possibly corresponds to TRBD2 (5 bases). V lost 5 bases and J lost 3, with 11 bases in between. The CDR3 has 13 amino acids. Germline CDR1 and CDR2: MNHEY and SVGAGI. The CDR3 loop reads CASSRGLSYEQYV. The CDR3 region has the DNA TGTGCCAGCAGTCGCGGACTTAGCTACGAGCAGTACGTC.

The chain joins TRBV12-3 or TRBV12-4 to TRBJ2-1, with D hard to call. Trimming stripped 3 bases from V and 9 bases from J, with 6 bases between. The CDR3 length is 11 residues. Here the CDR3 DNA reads TGTGCCAGCAGTTTGCGTCGTGAGCAGTTCTTC. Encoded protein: CASSLRREQFF.

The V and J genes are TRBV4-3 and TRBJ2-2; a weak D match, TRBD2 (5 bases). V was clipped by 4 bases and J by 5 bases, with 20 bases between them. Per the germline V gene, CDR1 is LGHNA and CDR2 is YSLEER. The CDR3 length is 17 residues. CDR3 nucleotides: TGCGCCAGCAGCCCAAGGGAGATCGGGATGAAGACCGGGGAGCTGTTTTTT. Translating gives CASSPREIGMKTGELFF.

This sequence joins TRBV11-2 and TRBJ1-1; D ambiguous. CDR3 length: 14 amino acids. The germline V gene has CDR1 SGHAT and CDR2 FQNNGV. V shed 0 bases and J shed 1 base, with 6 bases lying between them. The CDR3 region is CASSLDGWNTEAFF. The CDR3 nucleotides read TGTGCCAGCAGCTTAGATGGGTGGAACACTGAAGCTTTCTTT.

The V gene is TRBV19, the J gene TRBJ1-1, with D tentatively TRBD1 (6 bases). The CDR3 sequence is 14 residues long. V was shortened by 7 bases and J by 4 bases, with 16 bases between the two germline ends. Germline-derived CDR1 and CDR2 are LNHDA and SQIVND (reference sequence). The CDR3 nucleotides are TGTGCCAGTACGGGGGGGCGAGCTGGCACTGAAGCTTTCTTT. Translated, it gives CASTGGRAGTEAFF.

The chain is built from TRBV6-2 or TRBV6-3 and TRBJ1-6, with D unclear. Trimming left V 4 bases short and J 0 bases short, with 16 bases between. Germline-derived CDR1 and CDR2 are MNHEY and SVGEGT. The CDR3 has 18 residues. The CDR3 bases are TGTGCCAGCAGTTCAATTGGTCTTACGAGCTCCTATAATTCACCCCTCCACTTT. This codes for CASSSIGLTSSYNSPLHF.

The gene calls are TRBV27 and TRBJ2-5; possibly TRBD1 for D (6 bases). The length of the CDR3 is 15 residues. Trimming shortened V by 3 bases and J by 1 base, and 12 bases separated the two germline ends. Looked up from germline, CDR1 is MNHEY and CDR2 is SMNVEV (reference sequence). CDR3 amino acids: CASSFGQGIQETQYF. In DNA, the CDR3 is TGTGCCAGCAGTTTCGGCCAGGGGATCCAAGAGACCCAGTACTTC.

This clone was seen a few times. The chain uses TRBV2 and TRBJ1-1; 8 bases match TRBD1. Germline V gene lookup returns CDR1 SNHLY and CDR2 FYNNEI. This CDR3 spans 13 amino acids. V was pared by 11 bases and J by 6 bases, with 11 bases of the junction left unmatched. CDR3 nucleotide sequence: TGTGCCCTTCGACAGGGGACTTCGGCTGAAGCTTTCTTT. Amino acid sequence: CALRQGTSAEAFF.

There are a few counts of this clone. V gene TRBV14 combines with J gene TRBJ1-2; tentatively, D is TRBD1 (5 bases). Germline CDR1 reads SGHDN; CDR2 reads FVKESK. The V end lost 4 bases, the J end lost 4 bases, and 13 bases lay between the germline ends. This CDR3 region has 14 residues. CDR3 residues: CASSRAGTFYGYTF. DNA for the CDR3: TGTGCCAGCAGCCGTGCCGGGACTTTCTATGGCTACACCTTC. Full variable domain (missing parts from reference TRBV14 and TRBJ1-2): EAGVTQFPSHSVIEKGQTVTLRCDPISGHDNLYWYRRVMGKEIKFLLHFVKESKQDESGMPNNRFLAERTGGTYSTLKVQPAELEDSGVYFCASSRAGTFYGYTFGSGTRLTVV.

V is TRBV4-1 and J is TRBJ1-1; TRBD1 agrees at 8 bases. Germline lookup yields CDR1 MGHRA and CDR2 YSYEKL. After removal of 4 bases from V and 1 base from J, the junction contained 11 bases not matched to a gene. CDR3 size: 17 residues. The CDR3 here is CASSPGTGPSGNTEAFF. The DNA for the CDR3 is TGCGCCAGCAGCCCCGGGACAGGCCCTAGCGGGAACACTGAAGCTTTCTTT.

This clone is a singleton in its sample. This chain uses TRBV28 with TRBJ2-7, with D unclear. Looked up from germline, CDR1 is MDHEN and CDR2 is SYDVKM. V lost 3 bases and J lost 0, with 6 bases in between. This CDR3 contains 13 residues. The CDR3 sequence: CASSFRNSYEQYV. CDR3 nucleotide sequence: TGTGCCAGCAGTTTTCGGAACTCCTACGAGCAGTACGTC.

CDR3 residues: CASSVRTGLNTGELFF. In DNA, the CDR3 is TGTGCCAGCAGTGTCCGGACAGGGTTGAACACCGGGGAGCTGTTTTTT. V and J are TRBV6-4 and TRBJ2-2; 8 positions match TRBD1. The ends lost 4 bases at V and 1 base at J; junction bases unmatched: 5. There are 16 residues in the CDR3. Germline V gene sequence: CDR1 MRHNA, CDR2 SNTAGT.

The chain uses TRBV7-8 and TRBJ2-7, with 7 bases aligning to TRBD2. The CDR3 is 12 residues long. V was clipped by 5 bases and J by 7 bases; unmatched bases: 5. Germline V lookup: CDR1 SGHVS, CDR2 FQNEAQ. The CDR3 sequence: CASSPLALEQYV. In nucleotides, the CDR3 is TGTGCCAGCAGCCCACTAGCGTTGGAGCAGTACGTC.